Listed below are T cell receptor beta chains from one sample, sequenced in a study of human T cells and chemical hapten exposure. Using its own MiXCR run on the RACE reads, TCRdb lists one record per CDR3 protein. The sample has about 190,000 distinct CDR3 sequences; under 25% are singletons. The material sequenced was whole blood, taken in connection with sensitization to the hapten diphenylcyclopropenone (DPC). The receptors stem from a woman between 40 and 55 years old with alopecia areata. Some clones in this sample may be carry-over from other donors' samples. Each CDR3 is given with its conserved first and last residue.

v_call	j_call	cdr3_length	cdr3_aa
TRBV7-2	TRBJ2-1	16	CASSSRGSGMGNEQFF
TRBV20-1	TRBJ1-6	13	CSARGASNSPLHF
TRBV12-5	TRBJ2-5	15	CASGSPGRGQETQYF
TRBV9	TRBJ1-6	12	CASSVGRSPLHF
TRBV9	TRBJ2-6	16	CASSPTTVSGANVLTF
TRBV30	TRBJ1-5	14	CAWSTGASNQPQHF
TRBV4-3	TRBJ1-1	16	CASSQVVTVSNTEAFF
TRBV20-1	TRBJ2-1	15	CSAHPLAGGDNEQFF
TRBV19	TRBJ1-1	15	CASSPLTGMNTEAFF
TRBV3-1	TRBJ2-1	16	CASSQDGTSGTDEQFF
TRBV4-1	TRBJ1-1	16	CASSQGVARTNTEAFF
TRBV28	TRBJ2-2	17	CASSLRGPRTITGELFF
TRBV7-2	TRBJ1-2	13	CASSLEGTYGYTF
TRBV7-2	TRBJ2-6	15	CASSSRGRGANVLTF
TRBV7-2	TRBJ1-2	14	CASSPTTQVYGYTF
TRBV4-1	TRBJ1-2	18	CASSQATPMQGGRGGYTF